Described below is a single T cell receptor beta chain sequence and its context. The sample is drawn from a study of blood T cell repertoires in COVID-19. Study background: Donors in the United States, Italy and Spain gave samples during acute or convalescent COVID-19. T cells, B-cell-depleted T cells, or PBMCs provided the cDNA or gDNA that served as material.

The CDR3 has 14 amino acids. V lost 5 bases, J lost 9 bases, and 17 bases lay in between. Germline lookup yields CDR1 MNHEY and CDR2 SMNVEV (reference sequence). Sequencing was performed with immunoSEQ multiplex PCR; in TCRdb, only in-frame clones are kept and a portion is missing. Of 250,000 to 300,000 clones in the sample, under 90% were seen once. The sample comprised peripheral blood. The chain couples TRBV27 to TRBJ2-4; the D gene is possibly TRBD2 (6 bases). This receptor was identified in a man aged 50 to 59 with acute or convalescent COVID-19. In nucleotides, the CDR3 is TGTGCCAGCAGTCCCTACCTCGAGGGAGGCATTCAGTACTTC. Its translation is CASSPYLEGGIQYF.